The source of this T cell receptor beta chain is a study of cytomegalovirus exposure and HLA in healthy donors. Overall study results and limits: A later analysis by the authors found several of the most significant clusters apparently linked to common viral pathogens. Researchers reportedly found TCR beta sequences accurately predicted most subjects' HLA-A and HLA-B alleles.

The germline CDR1 and CDR2 sequences are MNHNS and SASEGT. V was shortened by 2 bases and J by 3 bases, with 5 bases between the two germline ends. The CDR3 is 13 residues long. PCR was performed using 60 Vbeta and 13 Jbeta primers. Repertoires were generated with immunoSEQ multiplex PCR, while TCRdb's copy carries only in-frame clones and drops some. The sample lists about 140,000 clones; approximately 82% were seen once. Details on this clone: The target antigen is unknown.

The V gene is TRBV6-1, the J gene TRBJ1-3; D gene uncertain. Sequencing was performed on PBMCs. The receptor's source is a young man in good health and CMV-seropositive. For the CDR3, the DNA is TGTGCCAGCAGTGAAATATTTGGAAACACCATATATTTT. Protein sequence: CASSEIFGNTIYF.